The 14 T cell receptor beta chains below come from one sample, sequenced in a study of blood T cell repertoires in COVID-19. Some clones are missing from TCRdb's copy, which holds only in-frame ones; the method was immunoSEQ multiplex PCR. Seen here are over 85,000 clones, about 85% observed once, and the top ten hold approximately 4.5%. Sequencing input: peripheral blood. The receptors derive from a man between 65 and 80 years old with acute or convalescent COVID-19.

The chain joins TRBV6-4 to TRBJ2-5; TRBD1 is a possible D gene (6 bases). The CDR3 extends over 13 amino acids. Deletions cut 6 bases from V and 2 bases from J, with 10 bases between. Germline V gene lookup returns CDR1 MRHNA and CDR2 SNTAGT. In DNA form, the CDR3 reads TGTGCCAGCAGCTCACAGGGACAAGAGACCCAGTACTTC. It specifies CASSSQGQETQYF.

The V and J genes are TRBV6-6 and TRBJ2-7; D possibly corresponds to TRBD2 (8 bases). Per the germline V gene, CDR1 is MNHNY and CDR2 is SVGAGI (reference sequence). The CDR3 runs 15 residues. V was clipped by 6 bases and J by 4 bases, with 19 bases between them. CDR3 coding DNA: TGTGCCAGCAGCCCAATAGCGGGGACAGTTTACGAGCAGTACGTC. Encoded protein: CASSPIAGTVYEQYV.

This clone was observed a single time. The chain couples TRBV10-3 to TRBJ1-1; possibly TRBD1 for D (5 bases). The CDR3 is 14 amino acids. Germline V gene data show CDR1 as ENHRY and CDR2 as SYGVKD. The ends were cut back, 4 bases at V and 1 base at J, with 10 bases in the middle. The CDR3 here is CAISGDRENTEAFF. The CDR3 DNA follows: TGTGCCATCAGTGGTGACAGAGAGAACACTGAAGCTTTCTTT.

The CDR3 DNA is TGCGCCAGCAGCTTGGAAGCGGGGGGGAAAGAGACCCAGTACTTC. Amino acids: CASSLEAGGKETQYF. The genes are TRBV5-1 and TRBJ2-5; 10 positions agree with TRBD2. The V gene end was trimmed by 0 bases and the J gene end by 3 bases; junction bases not matched to a gene: 2. The CDR3 runs 15 residues. Germline loops: CDR1 SGHRS, CDR2 YFSETQ.

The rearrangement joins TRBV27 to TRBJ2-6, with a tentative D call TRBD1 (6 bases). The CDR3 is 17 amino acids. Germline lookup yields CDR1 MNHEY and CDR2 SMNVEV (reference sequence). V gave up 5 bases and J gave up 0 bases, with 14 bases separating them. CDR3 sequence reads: CASSPTQGLSGANVLTF. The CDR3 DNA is TGTGCCAGCAGTCCGACACAGGGCCTCTCTGGGGCCAACGTCCTGACTTTC.

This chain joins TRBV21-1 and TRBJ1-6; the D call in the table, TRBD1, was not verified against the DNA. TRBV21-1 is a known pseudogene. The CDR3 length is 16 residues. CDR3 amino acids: CASSKATGRNNSPLHF. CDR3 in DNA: TGTGCCAGCAGCAAAGCGACAGGAAGGAATAATTCACCCCTCCACTTT.

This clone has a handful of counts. DNA of the CDR3: TGTGCCAGCAGTACTCCGAGACAGGGCCGAAATCAGCCCCAGCATTTT. Amino acids: CASSTPRQGRNQPQHF. The V call is TRBV28, the J call TRBJ1-5, with 7 bases lining up with TRBD1. Germline loops: CDR1 MDHEN, CDR2 SYDVKM. The CDR3 totals 16 residues. J was trimmed by 4 bases and V by 5 bases; bases with no gene match: 11.

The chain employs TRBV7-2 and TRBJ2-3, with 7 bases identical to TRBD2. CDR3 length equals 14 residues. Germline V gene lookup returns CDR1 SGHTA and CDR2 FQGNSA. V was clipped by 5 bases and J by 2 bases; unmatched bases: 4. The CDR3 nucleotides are TGTGCCAGCAGCCTAGGACTAGTCACAGATACGCAGTATTTT. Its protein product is CASSLGLVTDTQYF.

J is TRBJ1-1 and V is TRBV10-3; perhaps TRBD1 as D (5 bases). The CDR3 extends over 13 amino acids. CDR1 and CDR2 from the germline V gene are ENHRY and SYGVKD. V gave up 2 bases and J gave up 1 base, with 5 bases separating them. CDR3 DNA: TGTGCCATCAGTGAGACAGGGAACACTGAAGCTTTCTTT. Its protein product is CAISETGNTEAFF.

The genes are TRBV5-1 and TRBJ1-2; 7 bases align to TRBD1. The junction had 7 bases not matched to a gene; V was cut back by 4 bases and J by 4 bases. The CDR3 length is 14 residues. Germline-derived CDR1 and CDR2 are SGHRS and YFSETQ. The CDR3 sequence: CASSPARGVYGYTF. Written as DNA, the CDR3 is TGCGCCAGCAGCCCAGCCAGGGGGGTCTATGGCTACACCTTC.

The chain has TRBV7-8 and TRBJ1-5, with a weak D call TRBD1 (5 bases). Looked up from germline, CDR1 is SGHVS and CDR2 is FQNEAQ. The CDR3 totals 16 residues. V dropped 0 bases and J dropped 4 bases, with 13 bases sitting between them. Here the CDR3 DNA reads TGTGCCAGCAGCTTAGCGTGGGGGGAGAGGAATCAGCCCCAGCATTTT. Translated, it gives CASSLAWGERNQPQHF.

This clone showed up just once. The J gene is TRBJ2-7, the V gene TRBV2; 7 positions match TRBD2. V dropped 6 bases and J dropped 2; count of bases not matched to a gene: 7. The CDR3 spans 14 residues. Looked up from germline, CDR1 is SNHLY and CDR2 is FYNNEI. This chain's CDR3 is CASRVGGETYEQYF. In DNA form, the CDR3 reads TGTGCCAGCAGAGTGGGGGGGGAGACCTACGAGCAGTACTTC.

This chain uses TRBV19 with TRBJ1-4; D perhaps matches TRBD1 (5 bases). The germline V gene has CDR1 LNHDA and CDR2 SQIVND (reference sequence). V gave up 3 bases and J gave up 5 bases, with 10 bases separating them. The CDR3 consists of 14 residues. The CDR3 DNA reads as TGTGCCAGTAGTATTGTAGACAGAAATGAAAAACTGTTTTTT. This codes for CASSIVDRNEKLFF.

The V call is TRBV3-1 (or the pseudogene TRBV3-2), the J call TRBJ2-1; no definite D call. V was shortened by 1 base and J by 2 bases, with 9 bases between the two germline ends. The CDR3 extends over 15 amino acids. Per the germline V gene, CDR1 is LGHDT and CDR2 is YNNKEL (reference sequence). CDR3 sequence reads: CASSQGTKTYNEQFF. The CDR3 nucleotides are TGTGCCAGCAGCCAAGGTACTAAAACCTACAATGAGCAGTTCTTC.